This T cell receptor (beta chain) comes out of a study of T cells in Graves' hyperthyroidism and ophthalmopathy. Using 10 ml of fresh peripheral blood, PBMCs were prepared. CDR1 and CDR2 from the germline V gene are MNHEY and SVGEGT. The CDR3 is 16 amino acids. V gave up 0 bases and J gave up 4 bases; unmatched junction bases: 6. There are many counts of this clonotype. RNA transcripts were the template for amplifying TCR beta CDR3 regions. The HTBI primer set was used in a first-round RT-PCR of the TCR CDR3. Each CDR3 protein is one row after TCRdb ran MiXCR on the multiplex PCR reads. Among around 350,000 distinct CDR3 sequences listed, around 14% were seen once.

The chain joins TRBV6-2 or TRBV6-3 to TRBJ2-3, with 8 bases matching TRBD2. Sequenced input: blood. This receptor was identified in a woman aged 18-35 years with Graves' hyperthyroidism. The CDR3 nucleotides read TGTGCCAGCAGTTACTCGCGGGAGGTAATCGCAGATACGCAGTATTTT. Translating it yields CASSYSREVIADTQYF.